A single sample is the source of the 5 T cell receptor beta chains below, sequenced in a study of T cells after yellow fever vaccination. Each CDR3 protein gets one entry after TCRdb re-called the 5' RACE reads with MiXCR. The sample lists 120,000 to 150,000 distinct CDR3 sequences, approximately 7.7% occurring once. Sequencing was performed on CD4+ T cells sorted from PBMCs, taken 5 days after the yellow fever booster vaccination. These receptors all come from a man between 25 and 39 years old who received the YFV17D yellow fever vaccine.

The sample holds a few counts of this clonotype. The V and J genes are TRBV20-1 and TRBJ2-5, with 7 bases that match TRBD2. CDR3 size: 14 residues. CDR1 is DFQATT, CDR2 SNEGSKA, per germline (reference sequence). The trim removed 3 bases at V and 0 bases at J, leaving 4 bases unmatched. CDR3 nucleotides: TGCAGTGCTAGGGAGCGGGGCGACCAAGAGACCCAGTACTTC. Translation gives CSARERGDQETQYF.

This clonotype was observed many times. The CDR3: CASSTGQYNEQFF. As DNA, the CDR3 is TGTGCCAGCAGTACGGGACAGTACAATGAGCAGTTCTTC. The chain links TRBV12-3 or TRBV12-4 to TRBJ2-1; 7 nucleotides line up with TRBD1. After removal of 5 bases from V and 4 bases from J, the junction contained 2 bases not matched to a gene. This CDR3 spans 13 amino acids.

This clonotype was counted ten times or more. The chain combines TRBV20-1 with TRBJ2-7; 7 bases align to TRBD2. V lost 3 bases, J lost 1 base, and 9 bases stayed unmatched. The CDR3 runs 15 residues. In germline, CDR1 is DFQATT, CDR2 SNEGSKA (reference sequence). The CDR3 DNA reads TGCAGTGCTAGCCTCGCGGGAGTAGGATCCTACGAGCAGTACTTC. Residues: CSASLAGVGSYEQYF.

Details on this clonotype: It may be a read error: a sequence one base away is much more abundant. The J gene is TRBJ2-7, the V gene TRBV6-2 or TRBV6-3; no reliable D call. CDR1 MNHEY and CDR2 SVGEGT come from the germline V gene. The CDR3 has 12 residues. The CDR3 DNA sequence: TGTGCCATCAGTCTCCGCAATTACGAGCAGTACTTC. Translation: CAISLRNYEQYF.

This clonotype showed up many times. The J gene is TRBJ2-7, the V gene TRBV10-3, with TRBD1 matching 10 bases. After removal of 10 bases from V and 4 bases from J, the junction contained 4 bases not matched to a gene. Per germline, CDR1 ENHRY and CDR2 SYGVKD. This CDR3 contains 12 residues. The CDR3 coding sequence is TGTGCCACCAGGACAGGGGGGTACGAGCAGTACTTC. Amino acids: CATRTGGYEQYF.